This T cell receptor beta chain was identified in a study of technical replicates of blood from a handful of donors. Measured with immunoSEQ multiplex PCR; TCRdb has only the in-frame clones, and not every one. In the table there are about 71,000 clones, 85% to 90% of which are singletons. Trimming removed 4 bases from V and 3 bases from J; junction bases left unmatched: 5. Germline V CDR1 and CDR2: SQVTM, ANQGSEA. The CDR3 has 13 amino acids. This receptor was taken from a human donor in good health. Some clones in this sample may be carry-over from other donors' samples. The sequenced sample was PBMCs. This chain joins TRBV29-1 and TRBJ1-2, with 7 bases fitting TRBD1. The CDR3 is CSVARDRDYGYTF. The CDR3 DNA follows: TGCAGCGTTGCCCGGGACAGAGACTATGGCTACACCTTC.